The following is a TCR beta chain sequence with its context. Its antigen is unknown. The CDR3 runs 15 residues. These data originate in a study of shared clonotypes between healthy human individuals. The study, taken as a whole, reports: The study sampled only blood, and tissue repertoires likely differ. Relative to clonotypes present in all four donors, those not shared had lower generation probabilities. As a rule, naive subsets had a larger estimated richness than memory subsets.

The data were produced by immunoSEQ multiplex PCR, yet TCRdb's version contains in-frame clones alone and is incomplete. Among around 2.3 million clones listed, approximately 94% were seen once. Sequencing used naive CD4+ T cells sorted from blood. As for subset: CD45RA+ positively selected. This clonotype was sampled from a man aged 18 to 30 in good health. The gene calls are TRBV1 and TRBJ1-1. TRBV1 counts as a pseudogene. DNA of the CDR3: TGCACCAACCTGGCGTGCGTCAGTAGTTACACTGAAGCTTTCTTT. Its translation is CTNLACVSSYTEAFF.